The 2 T cell receptor beta chains presented below share a single source sample, sequenced in a study of cytomegalovirus exposure and HLA in healthy donors. The data were produced by immunoSEQ multiplex PCR, yet TCRdb's version contains in-frame clones alone and is incomplete. The sample carries roughly 140,000 clones, about 90% recorded once. Specimen: PBMCs. The receptors originated from a young woman in good health and CMV-seropositive.

This clone was seen only once. The V call is TRBV29-1, the J call TRBJ1-1; 9 positions agree with TRBD1. Germline V gene sequence: CDR1 SQVTM, CDR2 ANQGSEA. The CDR3 consists of 15 residues. Trimming at V came to 4 bases and at J to 10 bases, leaving 16 bases not matched to a gene. CDR3 sequence: CSVGLTGGRSLGAFF. The CDR3 region has the DNA TGCAGCGTTGGCCTCACAGGGGGCCGATCACTCGGAGCTTTCTTT. The entire variable domain, with the rest obtained from reference TRBV29-1 and TRBJ1-1, is as follows: SAVISQKPSRDICQRGTSLTIQCQVDSQVTMMFWYRQQPGQSLTLIATANQGSEATYESGFVIDKFPISRPNLTFSTLTVSNMSPEDSSIYLCSVGLTGGRSLGAFFGQGTRLTVV.

This clone was picked up a small number of times. This chain uses TRBV4-1 with TRBJ1-2; the match to TRBD1 covers 9 bases. The V segment lost 2 bases and the J segment 8 bases; nucleotides outside the gene matches: 6. Looked up from germline, CDR1 is MGHRA and CDR2 is YSYEKL. The CDR3 is 14 amino acids. CDR3 sequence reads: CASSQFGQGSGYTF. Here the CDR3 DNA reads TGCGCCAGCAGCCAATTCGGACAGGGGAGCGGCTACACCTTC.